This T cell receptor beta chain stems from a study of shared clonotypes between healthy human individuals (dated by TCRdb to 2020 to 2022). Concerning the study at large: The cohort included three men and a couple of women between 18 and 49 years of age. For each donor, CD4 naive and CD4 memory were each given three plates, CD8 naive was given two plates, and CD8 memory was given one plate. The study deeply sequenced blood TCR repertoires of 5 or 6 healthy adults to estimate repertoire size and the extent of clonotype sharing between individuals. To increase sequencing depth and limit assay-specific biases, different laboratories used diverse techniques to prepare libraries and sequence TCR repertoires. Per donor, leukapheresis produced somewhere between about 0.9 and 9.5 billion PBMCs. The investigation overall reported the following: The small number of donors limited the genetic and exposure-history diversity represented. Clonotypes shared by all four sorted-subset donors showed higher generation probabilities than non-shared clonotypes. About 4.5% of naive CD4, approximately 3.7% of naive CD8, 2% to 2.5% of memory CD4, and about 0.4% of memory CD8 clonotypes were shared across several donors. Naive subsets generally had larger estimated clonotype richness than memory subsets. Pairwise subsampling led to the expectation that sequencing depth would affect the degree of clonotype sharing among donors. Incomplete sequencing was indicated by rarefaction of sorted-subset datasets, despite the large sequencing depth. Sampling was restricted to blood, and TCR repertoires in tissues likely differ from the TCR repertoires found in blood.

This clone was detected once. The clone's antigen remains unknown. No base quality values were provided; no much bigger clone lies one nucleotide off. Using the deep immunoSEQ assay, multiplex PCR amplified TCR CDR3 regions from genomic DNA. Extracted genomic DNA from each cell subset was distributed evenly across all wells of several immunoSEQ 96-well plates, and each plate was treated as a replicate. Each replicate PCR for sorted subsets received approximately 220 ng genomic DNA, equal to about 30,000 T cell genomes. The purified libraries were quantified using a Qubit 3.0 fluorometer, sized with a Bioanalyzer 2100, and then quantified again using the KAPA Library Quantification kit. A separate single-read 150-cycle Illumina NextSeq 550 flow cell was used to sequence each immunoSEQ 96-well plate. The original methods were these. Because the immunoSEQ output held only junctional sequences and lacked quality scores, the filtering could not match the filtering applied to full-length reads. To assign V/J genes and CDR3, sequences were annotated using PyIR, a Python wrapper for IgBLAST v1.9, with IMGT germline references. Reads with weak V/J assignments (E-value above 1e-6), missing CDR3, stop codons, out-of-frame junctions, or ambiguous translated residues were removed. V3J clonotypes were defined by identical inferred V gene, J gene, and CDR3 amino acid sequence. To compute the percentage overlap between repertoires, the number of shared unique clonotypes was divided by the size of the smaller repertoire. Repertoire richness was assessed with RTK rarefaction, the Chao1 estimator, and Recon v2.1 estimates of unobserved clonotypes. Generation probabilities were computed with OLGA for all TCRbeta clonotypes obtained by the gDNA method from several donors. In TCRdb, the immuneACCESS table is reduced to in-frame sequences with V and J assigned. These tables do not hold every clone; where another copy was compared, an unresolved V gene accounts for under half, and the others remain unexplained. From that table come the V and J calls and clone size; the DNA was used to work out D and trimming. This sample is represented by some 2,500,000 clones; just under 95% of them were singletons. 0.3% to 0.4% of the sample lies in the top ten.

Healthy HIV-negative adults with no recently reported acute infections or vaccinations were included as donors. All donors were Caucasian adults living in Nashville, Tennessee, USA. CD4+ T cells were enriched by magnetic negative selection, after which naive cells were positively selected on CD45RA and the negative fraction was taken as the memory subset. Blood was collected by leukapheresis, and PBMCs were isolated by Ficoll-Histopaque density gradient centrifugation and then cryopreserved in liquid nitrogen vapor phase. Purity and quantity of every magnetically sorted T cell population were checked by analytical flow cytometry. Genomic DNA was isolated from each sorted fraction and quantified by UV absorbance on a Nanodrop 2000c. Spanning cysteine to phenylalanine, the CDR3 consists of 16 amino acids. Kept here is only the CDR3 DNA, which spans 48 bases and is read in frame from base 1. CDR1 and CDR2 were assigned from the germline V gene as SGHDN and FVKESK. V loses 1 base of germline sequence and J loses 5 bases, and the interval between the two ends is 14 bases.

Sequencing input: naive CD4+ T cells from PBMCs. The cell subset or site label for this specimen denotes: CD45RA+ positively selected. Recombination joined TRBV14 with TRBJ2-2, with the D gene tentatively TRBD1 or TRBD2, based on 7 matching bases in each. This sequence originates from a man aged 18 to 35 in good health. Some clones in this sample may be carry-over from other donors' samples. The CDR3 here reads CASSQVQAGQTGELFF. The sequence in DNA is TGTGCCAGCAGCCAAGTTCAAGCGGGACAGACCGGGGAGCTGTTTTTT.